This TCR beta chain stems from a study of shared clonotypes between healthy human individuals. About the research overall: Per donor, CD8 memory used one plate, CD8 naive used two, CD4 memory used three and CD4 naive used three. Study-level results: Limitation of the genetic and exposure-history diversity represented came from the few donors. Naive CD4 clonotypes overlapped across a few donors at around 4.8%.

To note about this clone: Its antigen remains unknown.

In the naive CD8 group, cells lacked CD45RO and were positively selected for CCR7, so terminally differentiated effector memory CD45RA+ cells were left out. This CDR3 is 14 amino acids long. Germline V lookup: CDR1 LGHNA, CDR2 YNFKEQ. V shed 1 base and J shed 1 base, with 7 bases lying between them. It was 200 to 250 ng DNA, around 32,000 T cell genomes, that sorted-subset replicate PCRs used. The method was immunoSEQ multiplex PCR; TCRdb's version includes in-frame clones alone and lacks a portion of them. The sample has over 800,000 clones, nearly 95% seen once; the top ten hold approximately 25%. This TCR derives from a man younger than 40 in good health. The rearrangement joins TRBV4-2 to TRBJ1-2; D is unclear. Material for sequencing was naive CD8+ T cells sorted from blood. CDR3 bases: TGTGCCAGCAGCCAAGCGGCAGTTAACTATGGCTACACCTTC. Amino acid sequence: CASSQAAVNYGYTF.